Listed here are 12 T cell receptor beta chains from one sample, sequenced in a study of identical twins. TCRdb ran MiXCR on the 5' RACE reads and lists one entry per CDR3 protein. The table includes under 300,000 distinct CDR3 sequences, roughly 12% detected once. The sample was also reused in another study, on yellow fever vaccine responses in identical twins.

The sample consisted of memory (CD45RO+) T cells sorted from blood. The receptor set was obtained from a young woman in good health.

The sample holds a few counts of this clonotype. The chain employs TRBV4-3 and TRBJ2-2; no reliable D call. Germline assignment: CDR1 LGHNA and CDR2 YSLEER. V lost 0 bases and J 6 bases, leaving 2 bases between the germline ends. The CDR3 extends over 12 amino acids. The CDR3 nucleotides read TGCGCCAGCAGCCAAGACTCCGGGGAGCTGTTTTTT. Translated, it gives CASSQDSGELFF.

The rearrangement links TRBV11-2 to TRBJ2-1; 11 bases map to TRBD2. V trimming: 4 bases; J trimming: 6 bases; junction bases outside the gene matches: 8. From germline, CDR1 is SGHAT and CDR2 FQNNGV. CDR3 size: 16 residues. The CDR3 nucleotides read TGTGCCAGCAGCTCGCGCCACACTAGCGGGAGCAATGAGCAGTTCTTC. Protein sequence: CASSSRHTSGSNEQFF.

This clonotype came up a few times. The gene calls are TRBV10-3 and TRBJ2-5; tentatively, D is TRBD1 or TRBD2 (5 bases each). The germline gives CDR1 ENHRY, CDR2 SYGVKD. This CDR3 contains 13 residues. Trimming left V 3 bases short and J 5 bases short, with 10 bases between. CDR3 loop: CAISDEGLETQYF. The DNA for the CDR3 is TGTGCCATCAGTGATGAGGGGTTGGAGACCCAGTACTTC.

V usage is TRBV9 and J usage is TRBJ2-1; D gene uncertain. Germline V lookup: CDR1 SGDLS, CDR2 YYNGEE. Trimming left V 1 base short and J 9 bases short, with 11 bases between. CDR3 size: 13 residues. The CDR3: CASSVNVVTEQFF. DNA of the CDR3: TGTGCCAGCAGCGTAAACGTGGTAACTGAGCAGTTCTTC.

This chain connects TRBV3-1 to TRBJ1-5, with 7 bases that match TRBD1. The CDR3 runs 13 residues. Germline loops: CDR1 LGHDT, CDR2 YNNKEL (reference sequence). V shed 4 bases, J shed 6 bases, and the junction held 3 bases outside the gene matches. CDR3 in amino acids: CASSPDRFQPQHF. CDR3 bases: TGTGCCAGCAGCCCGGACAGGTTTCAGCCCCAGCATTTT.

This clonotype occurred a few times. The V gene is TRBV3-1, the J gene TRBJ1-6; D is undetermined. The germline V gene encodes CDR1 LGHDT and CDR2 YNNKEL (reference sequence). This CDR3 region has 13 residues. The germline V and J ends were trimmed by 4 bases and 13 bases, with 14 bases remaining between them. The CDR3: CASSPLARVPLHF. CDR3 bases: TGTGCCAGCAGCCCCCTAGCGAGGGTTCCCCTCCACTTT.

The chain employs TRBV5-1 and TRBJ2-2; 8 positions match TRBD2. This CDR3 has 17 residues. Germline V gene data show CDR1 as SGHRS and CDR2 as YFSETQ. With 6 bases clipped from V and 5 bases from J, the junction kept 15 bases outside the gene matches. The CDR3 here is CASTRGGAGERTGELFF. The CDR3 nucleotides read TGCGCCAGCACCAGGGGTGGAGCGGGGGAACGGACCGGGGAGCTGTTTTTT.

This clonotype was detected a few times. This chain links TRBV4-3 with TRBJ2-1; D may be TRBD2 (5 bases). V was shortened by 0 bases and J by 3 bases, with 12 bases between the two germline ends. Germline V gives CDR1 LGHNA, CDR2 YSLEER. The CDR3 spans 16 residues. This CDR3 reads CASSQDPGSNYNEQFF. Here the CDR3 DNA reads TGCGCCAGCAGCCAAGATCCGGGGTCAAACTACAATGAGCAGTTCTTC.

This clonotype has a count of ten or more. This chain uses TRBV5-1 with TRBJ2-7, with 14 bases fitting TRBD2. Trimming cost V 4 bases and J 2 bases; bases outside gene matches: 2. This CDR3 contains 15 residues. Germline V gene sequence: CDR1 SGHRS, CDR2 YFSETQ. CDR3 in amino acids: CASSRGLAGAYEQYF. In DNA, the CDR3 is TGCGCCAGCAGCCGGGGACTAGCGGGGGCCTACGAGCAGTACTTC.

The DNA of the CDR3 is TGTGCCAGTAGTAAGCCGGGACAGAGCACAGATACGCAGTATTTT. Its protein is CASSKPGQSTDTQYF. The V call is TRBV19, the J call TRBJ2-3; 7 bases match TRBD1. The germline V gene has CDR1 LNHDA and CDR2 SQIVND (reference sequence). There are 15 residues in the CDR3. Unmatched junction bases numbered 4, after V lost 4 bases and J lost 0 bases.

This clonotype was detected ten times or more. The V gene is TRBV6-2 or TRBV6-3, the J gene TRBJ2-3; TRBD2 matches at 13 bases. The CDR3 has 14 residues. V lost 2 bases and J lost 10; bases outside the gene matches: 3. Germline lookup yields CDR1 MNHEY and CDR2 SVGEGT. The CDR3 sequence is CASSYGLAGEPQYF. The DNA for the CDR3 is TGTGCCAGCAGTTACGGACTAGCGGGAGAACCGCAGTATTTT.

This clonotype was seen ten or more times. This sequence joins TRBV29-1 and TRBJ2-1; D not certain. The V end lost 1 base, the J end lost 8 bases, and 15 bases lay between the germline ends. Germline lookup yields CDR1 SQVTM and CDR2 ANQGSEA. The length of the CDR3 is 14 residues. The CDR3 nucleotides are TGCAGCGTTGAAGCGGCGGAAAACGTATATGAGCAGTTCTTC. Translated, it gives CSVEAAENVYEQFF.